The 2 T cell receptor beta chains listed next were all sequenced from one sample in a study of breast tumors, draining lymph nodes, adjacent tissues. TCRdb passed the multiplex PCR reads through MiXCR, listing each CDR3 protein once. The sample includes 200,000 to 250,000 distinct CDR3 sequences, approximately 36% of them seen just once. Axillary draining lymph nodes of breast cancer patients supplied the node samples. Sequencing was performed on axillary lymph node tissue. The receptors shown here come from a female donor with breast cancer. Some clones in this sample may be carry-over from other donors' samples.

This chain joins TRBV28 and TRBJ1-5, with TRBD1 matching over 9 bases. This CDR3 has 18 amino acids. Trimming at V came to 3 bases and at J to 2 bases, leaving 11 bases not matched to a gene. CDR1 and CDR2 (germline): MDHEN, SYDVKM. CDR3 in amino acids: CASSFRRQGVGGNQPQHF. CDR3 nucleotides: TGTGCCAGCAGTTTCCGGCGACAGGGGGTAGGAGGCAATCAGCCCCAGCATTTT.

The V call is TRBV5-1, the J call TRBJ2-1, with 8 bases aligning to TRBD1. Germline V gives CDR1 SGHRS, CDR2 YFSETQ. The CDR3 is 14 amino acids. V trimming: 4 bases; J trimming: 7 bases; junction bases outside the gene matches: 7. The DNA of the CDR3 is TGCGCCAGCAGCCCAAGACAGGGGTTGAATGAGCAGTTCTTC. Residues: CASSPRQGLNEQFF.